This TCR beta chain was documented in a study of blood T cells in healthy people across ages. The CDR3 runs 13 residues. V shed 3 bases and J shed 7 bases, with 16 bases lying between them. Germline V lookup: CDR1 DFQATT, CDR2 SNEGSKA (reference sequence). This clonotype showed up just a few times. Next came a second PCR, run for about 7 to 11 cycles, which used a sample-barcoded 5' primer along with a J-beta primer mix. One entry per CDR3 protein results from TCRdb running MiXCR on the 5' RACE reads. The sample lists about 2 million distinct CDR3 sequences, around half seen once, with roughly 2.1% in the top ten.

The sample comprised blood. V and J are TRBV20-1 and TRBJ2-7; tentative D call: TRBD2 (7 bases). This TCR came from a woman aged 35 to 49 in good health. CDR3 sequence reads: CSARGGPRGEQYF. In DNA form, the CDR3 reads TGCAGTGCTAGGGGGGGGCCCAGAGGGGAGCAGTACTTC.